This TCR delta chain appears in the sequencing data of a study of gammadelta T cells in human blood. Overall study findings and caveats: Microbial exposure appeared to drive polyclonal γδ T cell expansion after birth.

The ends lost 0 bases at V and 4 bases at J; junction bases unmatched: 5. The CDR3 totals 15 residues. Germline CDR1 GEAIGNYY, CDR2 EKD. In its sample, this clone is medium-sized. Its matching antigen is unknown. TCRdb fed the RT-PCR reads to CATT. There are hundreds of delta-chain clones in the sample; 10% to 14% occur only once, and around three fifths lies in the top ten. The TCR originated in a human donor. Sample: Vgamma9Vdelta2 gamma-delta T cells from adult blood. The chain uses TRDV2 and TRDJ1; 9 nucleotides line up with TRDD3. The CDR3 protein is CACDTLLGDRDKLIF. The CDR3 DNA follows: TGTGCCTGTGACACCTTACTGGGGGACCGCGATAAACTCATCTTT.